A single TCR beta chain is shown here with its context. This clone was observed a handful of times. What antigen it recognizes has not been identified. Per-nucleotide qualities are absent, and no much larger clonotype sits a single base away. The treatment or condition label, read with the paper, signifies: some 19 received Ad26.COV2.S at low or high dose, single or two shots; about five received placebo; per-sample allocation not given. For vaccine and placebo recipients, repertoires were sequenced using samples collected on day 63 after the first injection. In Cohort 1b, around 23 adults aged 18-55 years were enrolled at a single site in Boston, USA, between 29 July and 7 August 2020. Ad26.COV2.S was a replication-incompetent adenovirus type 26 vector that expressed a prefusion-stabilized SARS-CoV-2 spike protein derived from the original Wuhan strain. These data come from a study of Ad26.COV2.S vaccination and SARS-CoV-2 variants (dated by TCRdb to the early 2020s). In terms of the full investigation: Donors in the vaccine arm were drawn from COV1001, a phase I-IIa trial of Ad26.COV2.S in healthy adults that was multicentre, randomized, double-blind and placebo-controlled. Dosing of Ad26.COV2.S was intramuscular, at either 5x10^10 or 1x10^11 viral particles, delivered as one shot or as two shots spaced 56 days apart. Sequencing of the TCRbeta repertoire served to evaluate the specificity and breadth of SARS-CoV-2-reactive T cell receptors following Ad26.COV2.S vaccination. The TCR-sequenced set comprised around 30 samples: some 20 Ad26.COV2.S vaccine recipients, 5 placebo recipients and 8 SARS-CoV-2 convalescent individuals. Trial participants were randomized into five groups of five: low-dose or high-dose Ad26.COV2.S given once or twice, or placebo on both occasions. Investigators did not know the trial group allocation while performing experiments and assessing outcomes.

The paper as a whole reports these results and caveats: After vaccination, spike-specific CD8+ and CD4+ T cell responses were reported to show substantial breadth. Vaccine and placebo recipients had comparable non-spike TCR breadth, which fits with the vaccine containing only spike. The study was not powered for comparison of responses between vaccine doses or regimens. Ad26.COV2.S recipients had higher spike-specific TCR breadth than placebo recipients (P = 0.0014). The authors noted that the TCR breadth and depth analyses may have underestimated total T cell responses.

The immunoSEQ Assay was used to sequence TCRbeta CDR3 regions. After extraction, genomic DNA underwent amplification by bias-controlled multiplex PCR, followed by high-throughput sequencing. On the study's bioinformatics: Collapsing and filtering of sequences were performed to quantify the absolute abundance of each unique TCRbeta CDR3 region. T cell fraction was estimated by normalization of TCRbeta template counts to usable DNA, with usable DNA being measured through amplification of reference genes present in all nucleated cells. Repertoire TCRs were annotated as SARS-CoV-2-specific by exact matching of V gene, CDR3 amino acid sequence and J gene to a known reactive TCR set. The reference SARS-CoV-2 TCR set was derived from MIRA and filtered for enrichment in COVID-19-positive ImmuneCODE repertoires, a step that removed public or cross-reactive TCRs. Using the MIRA antigens, annotated TCRs were further analysed by specific ORF or by position within an ORF. Depth was the summed frequency of annotated unique rearrangements, while breadth was defined as annotated unique rearrangements over total unique productive rearrangements. Two-sided Wilcoxon rank-sum tests were used to compare TCR breadth between groups. TCRdb took over this immuneACCESS table, retaining in-frame rearrangements with V and J assigned. Such tables are incomplete; in checked studies, under half of the missing clones stem from an unresolved V gene, and the remainder is unexplained. From that table come the V and J calls and clone size; the DNA was used to work out D and trimming. This sample has 350,000 to 450,000 clones in its table, and roughly 87% of those were observed once. Clones ranked in the top ten supply 3.4% of the sample.

Germline trimming amounts to 4 bases on V and 9 bases on J, with 15 as the count of junction bases outside the gene matches. The CDR1 and CDR2 encoded by the germline V gene (reference sequence) are LNHDA and SQIVND. Including cysteine and phenylalanine, the CDR3 has 17 amino acids. Left in the record is the CDR3 DNA by itself, 51 bases read in frame from the first base. This clonotype originated in a person between 18 and 60 years old who received the Ad26.COV2.S COVID-19 vaccine or a placebo. Recombination joined TRBV19 with TRBJ2-1, and 10 junctional nucleotides match TRBD1. Sequenced here: peripheral blood, sampled in a trial of Ad26.COV2.S vaccine versus placebo. The bases read TGTGCCAGTAGTAGTCCACCGGGACAGGGGAGTACATCTGAGCAGTTCTTC. It is translated as CASSSPPGQGSTSEQFF.